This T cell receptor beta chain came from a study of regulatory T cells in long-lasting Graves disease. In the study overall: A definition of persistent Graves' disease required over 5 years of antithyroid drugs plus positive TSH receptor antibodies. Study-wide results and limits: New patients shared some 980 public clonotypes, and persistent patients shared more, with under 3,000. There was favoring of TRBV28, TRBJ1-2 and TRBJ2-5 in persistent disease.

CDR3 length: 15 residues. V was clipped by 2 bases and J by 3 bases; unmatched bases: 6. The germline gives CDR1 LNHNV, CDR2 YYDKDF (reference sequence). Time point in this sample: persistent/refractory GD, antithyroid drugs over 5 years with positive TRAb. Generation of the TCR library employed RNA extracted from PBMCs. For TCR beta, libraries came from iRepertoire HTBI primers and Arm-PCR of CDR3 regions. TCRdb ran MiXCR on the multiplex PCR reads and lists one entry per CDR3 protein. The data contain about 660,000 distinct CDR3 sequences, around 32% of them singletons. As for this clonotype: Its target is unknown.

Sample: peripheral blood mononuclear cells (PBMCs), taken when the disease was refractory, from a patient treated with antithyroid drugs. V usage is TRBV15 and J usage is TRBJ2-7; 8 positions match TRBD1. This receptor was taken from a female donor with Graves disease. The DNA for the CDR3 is TGTGCCACCAGCAGATTCACAGGGGGTCACTACGAGCAGTACTTC. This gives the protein CATSRFTGGHYEQYF.